This T cell receptor beta chain was sequenced during a study of T cells in Graves' hyperthyroidism and ophthalmopathy. The length of the CDR3 is 15 residues. The germline V gene has CDR1 SGHDT and CDR2 YYEEEE. Trimming shortened V by 3 bases and J by 8 bases, and 17 bases separated the two germline ends. This clonotype has a handful of counts. RNA transcripts were the template for amplifying TCR beta CDR3 regions. First-round RT-PCR targeting the TCR CDR3 was performed with the HTBI primer set. TCRdb analysed the multiplex PCR reads with MiXCR anew, one entry per CDR3 protein. The sample includes roughly 840,000 distinct CDR3 sequences, 38% of them seen just once.

The sequencing sample was made of blood. This receptor was identified in a man in his late teens or twenties with Graves' hyperthyroidism. The rearrangement joins TRBV5-6 to TRBJ1-4; a weak D match, TRBD1 (6 bases). The CDR3 DNA reads as TGTGCCAGCAGCTCAGGCCAGGGGCCGCGGGAAAAACTGTTTTTT. It specifies CASSSGQGPREKLFF.